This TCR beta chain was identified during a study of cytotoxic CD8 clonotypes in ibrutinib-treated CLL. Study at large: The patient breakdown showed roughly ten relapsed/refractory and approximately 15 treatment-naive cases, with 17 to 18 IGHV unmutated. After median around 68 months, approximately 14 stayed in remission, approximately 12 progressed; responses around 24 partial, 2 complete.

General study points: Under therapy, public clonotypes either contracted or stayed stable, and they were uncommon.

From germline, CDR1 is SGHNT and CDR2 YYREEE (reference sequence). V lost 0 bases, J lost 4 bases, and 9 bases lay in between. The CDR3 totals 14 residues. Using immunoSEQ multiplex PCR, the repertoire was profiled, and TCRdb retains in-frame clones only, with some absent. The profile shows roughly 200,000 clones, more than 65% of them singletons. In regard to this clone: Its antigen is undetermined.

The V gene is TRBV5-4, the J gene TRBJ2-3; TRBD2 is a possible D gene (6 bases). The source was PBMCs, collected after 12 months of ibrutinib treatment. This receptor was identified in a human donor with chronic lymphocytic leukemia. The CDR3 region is CASSLGREADTQYF. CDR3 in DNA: TGTGCCAGCAGCTTGGGGAGGGAAGCAGATACGCAGTATTTT.